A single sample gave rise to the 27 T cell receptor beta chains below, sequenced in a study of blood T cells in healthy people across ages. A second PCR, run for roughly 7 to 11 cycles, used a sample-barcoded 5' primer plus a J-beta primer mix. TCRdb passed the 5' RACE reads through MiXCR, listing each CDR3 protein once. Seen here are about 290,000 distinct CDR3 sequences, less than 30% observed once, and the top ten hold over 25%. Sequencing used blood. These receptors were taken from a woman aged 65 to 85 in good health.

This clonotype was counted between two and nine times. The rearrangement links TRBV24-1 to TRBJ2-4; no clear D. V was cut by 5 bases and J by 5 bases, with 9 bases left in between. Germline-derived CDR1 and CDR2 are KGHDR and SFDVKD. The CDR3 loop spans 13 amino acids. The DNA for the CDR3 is TGTGCCACCAGTGCTATAAGGGAAAACATTCAGTACTTC. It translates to CATSAIRENIQYF.

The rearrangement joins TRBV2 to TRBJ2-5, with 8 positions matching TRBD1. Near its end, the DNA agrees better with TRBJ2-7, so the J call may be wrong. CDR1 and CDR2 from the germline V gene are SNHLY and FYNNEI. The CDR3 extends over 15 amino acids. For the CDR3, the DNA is TGTGCCAGCAGTCCGACAGGGGCCCCAACCTACGAGCAGTACTTC. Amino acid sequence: CASSPTGAPTYEQYF.

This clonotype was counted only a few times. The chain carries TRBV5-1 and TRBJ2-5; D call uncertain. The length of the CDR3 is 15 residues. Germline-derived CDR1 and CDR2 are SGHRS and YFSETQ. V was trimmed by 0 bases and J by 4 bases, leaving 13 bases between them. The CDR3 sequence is CASSLASDRLETQYF. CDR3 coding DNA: TGCGCCAGCAGCTTGGCCTCAGACCGGCTAGAGACCCAGTACTTC.

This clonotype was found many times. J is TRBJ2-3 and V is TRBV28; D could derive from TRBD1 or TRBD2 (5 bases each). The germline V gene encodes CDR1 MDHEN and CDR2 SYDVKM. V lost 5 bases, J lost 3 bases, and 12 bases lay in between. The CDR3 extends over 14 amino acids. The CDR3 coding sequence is TGTGCCAGCAGTCCCCAGGGACCGACAGATACGCAGTATTTT. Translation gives CASSPQGPTDTQYF.

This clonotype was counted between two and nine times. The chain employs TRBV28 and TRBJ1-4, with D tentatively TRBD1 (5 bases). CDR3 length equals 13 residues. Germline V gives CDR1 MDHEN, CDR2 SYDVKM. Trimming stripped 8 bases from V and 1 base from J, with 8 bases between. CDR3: CASRGGTNEKLFF. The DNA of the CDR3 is TGTGCCAGCCGGGGGGGAACTAATGAAAAACTGTTTTTT.

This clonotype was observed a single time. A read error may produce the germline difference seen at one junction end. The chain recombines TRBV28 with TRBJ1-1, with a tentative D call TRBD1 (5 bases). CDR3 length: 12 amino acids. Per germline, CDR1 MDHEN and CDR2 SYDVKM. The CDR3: CTSSSSGGWAFF. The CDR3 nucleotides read TGTACCAGCAGCTCATCCGGGGGTTGGGCTTTCTTT.

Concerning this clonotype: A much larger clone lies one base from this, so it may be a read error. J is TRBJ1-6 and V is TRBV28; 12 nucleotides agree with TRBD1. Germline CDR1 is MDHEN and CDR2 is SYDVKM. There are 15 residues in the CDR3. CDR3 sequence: CASRPGQGAYSPLRF. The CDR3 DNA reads TGTGCCAGCAGGCCGGGACAGGGGGCTTATTCACCCCTCCGCTTT.

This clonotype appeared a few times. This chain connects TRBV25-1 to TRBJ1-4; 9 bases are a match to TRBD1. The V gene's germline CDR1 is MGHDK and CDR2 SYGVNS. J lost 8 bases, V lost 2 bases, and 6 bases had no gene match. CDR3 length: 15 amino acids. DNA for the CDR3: TGTGCCAGCAGTGAAAGCGGGACAGGGAAGGAAAAACTGTTTTTT. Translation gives CASSESGTGKEKLFF.

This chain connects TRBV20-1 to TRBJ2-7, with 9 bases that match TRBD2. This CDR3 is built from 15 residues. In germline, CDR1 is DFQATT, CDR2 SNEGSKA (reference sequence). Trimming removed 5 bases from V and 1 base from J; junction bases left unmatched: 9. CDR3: CSALPVTSGSYEQYF. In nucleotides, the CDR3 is TGCAGTGCTTTACCAGTAACTAGCGGGTCCTACGAGCAGTACTTC.

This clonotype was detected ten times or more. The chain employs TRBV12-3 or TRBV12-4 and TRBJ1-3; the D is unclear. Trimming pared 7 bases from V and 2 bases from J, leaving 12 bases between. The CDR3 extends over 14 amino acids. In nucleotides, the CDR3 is TGTGCCAGCACCCTCTCCGGCCCTGGAAACACCATATATTTT. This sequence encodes CASTLSGPGNTIYF.

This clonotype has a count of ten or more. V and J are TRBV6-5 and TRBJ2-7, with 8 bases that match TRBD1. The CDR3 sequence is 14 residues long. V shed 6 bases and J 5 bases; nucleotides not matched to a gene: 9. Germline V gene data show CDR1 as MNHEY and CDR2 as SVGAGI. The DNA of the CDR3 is TGTGCCAGCAGCGCACAGGGGGTAGTCGACGAGCAGTACTTC. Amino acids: CASSAQGVVDEQYF.

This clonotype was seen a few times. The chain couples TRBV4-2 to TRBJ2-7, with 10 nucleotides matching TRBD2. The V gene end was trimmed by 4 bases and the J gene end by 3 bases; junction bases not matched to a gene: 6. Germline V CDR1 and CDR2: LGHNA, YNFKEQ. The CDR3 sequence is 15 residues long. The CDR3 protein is CASSLRLAGLYEQYF. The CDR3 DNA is TGTGCCAGCAGCCTAAGACTAGCGGGCCTCTACGAGCAGTACTTC.

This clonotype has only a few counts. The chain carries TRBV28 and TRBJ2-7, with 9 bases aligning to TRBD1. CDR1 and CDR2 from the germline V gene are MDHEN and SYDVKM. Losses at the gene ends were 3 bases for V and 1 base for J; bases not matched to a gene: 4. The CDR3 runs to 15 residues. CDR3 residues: CASSLPDRGSYEQYF. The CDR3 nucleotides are TGTGCCAGCAGTTTGCCCGACAGGGGGTCCTACGAGCAGTACTTC.

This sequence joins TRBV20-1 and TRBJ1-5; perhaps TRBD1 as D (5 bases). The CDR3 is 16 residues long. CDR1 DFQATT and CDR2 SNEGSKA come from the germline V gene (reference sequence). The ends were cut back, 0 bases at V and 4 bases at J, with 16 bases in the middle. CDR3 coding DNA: TGCAGTGCTAGAGATGGGACGGCCCGGAGGAATCAGCCCCAGCATTTT. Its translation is CSARDGTARRNQPQHF.

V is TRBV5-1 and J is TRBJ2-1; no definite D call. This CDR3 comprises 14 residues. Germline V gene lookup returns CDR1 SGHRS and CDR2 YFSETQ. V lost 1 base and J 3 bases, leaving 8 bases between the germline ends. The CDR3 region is CASSLLQYYNEQFF. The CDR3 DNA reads TGCGCCAGCAGCTTGTTGCAGTACTACAATGAGCAGTTCTTC. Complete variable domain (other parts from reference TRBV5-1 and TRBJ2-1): KAGVTQTPRYLIKTRGQQVTLSCSPISGHRSVSWYQQTPGQGLQFLFEYFSETQRNKGNFPGRFSGRQFSNSRSEMNVSTLELGDSALYLCASSLLQYYNEQFFGPGTRLTVL.

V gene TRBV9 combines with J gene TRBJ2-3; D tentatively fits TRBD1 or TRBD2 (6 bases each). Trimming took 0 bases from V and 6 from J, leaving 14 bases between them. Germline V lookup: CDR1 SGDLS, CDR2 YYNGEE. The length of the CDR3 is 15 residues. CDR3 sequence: CASSVEGGRADTQYF. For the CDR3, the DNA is TGTGCCAGCAGCGTAGAAGGGGGGAGAGCCGATACGCAGTATTTT.

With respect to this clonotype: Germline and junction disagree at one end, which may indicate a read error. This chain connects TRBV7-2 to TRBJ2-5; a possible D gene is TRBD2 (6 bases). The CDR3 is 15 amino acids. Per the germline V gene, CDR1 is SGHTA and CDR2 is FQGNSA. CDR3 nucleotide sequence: TGTGCCAGCAGCCGGGGCGGGGACTGGGAAGAGACCCAGAACTTC. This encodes CASSRGGDWEETQNF.

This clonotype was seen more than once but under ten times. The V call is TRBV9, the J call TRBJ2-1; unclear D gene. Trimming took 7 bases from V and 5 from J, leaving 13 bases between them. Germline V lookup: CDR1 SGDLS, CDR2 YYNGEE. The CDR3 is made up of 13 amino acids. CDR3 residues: CASSRLGDNEQFF. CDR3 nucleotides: TGTGCCAGCTCTAGACTTGGGGACAATGAGCAGTTCTTC.

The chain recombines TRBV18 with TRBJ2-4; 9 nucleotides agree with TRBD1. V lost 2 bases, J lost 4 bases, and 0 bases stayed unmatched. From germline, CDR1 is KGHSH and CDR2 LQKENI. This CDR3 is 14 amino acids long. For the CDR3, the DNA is TGTGCCAGCTCACCAGGGACAGGGAAAAACATTCAGTACTTC. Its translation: CASSPGTGKNIQYF.

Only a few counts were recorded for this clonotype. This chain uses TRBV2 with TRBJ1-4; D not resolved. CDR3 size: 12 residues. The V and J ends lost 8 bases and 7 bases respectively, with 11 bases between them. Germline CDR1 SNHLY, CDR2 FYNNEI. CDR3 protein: CASQGFSEKLFF. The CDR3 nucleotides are TGTGCCAGCCAAGGCTTTAGTGAAAAACTGTTTTTT.

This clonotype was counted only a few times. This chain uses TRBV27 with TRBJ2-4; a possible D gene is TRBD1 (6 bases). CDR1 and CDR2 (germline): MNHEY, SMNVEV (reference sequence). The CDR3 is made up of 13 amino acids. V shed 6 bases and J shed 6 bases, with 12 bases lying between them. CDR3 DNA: TGTGCCAGCAGCCCAGGGGTCTTAAACATTCAGTACTTC. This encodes CASSPGVLNIQYF.

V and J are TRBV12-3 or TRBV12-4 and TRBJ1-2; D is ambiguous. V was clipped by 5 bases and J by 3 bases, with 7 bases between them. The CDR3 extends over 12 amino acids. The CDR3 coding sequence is TGTGCCAGCAGTGCAACGGACTATGGCTACACCTTC. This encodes CASSATDYGYTF.

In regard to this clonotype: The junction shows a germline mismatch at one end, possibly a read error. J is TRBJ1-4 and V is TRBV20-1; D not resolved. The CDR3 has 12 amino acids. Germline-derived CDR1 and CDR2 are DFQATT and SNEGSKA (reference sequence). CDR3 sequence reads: CSASEWNEELFF. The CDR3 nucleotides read TGCAGTGCTAGTGAATGGAATGAAGAACTGTTTTTT.

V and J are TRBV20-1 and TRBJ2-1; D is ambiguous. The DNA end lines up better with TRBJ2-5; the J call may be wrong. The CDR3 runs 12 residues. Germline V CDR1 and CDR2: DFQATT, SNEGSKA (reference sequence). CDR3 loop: CSARDGWETQYF. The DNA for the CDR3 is TGCAGTGCTAGGGACGGTTGGGAGACCCAGTACTTC.

CDR3 amino acids: CASSLERAGEFF. In DNA, the CDR3 is TGTGCCAGCAGCCTTGAGAGGGCAGGGGAGTTCTTC. This sequence joins TRBV6-1 and TRBJ2-1, with a possible D match to TRBD1 (6 bases). This CDR3 region has 12 residues. Trimming pared 6 bases from V and 14 bases from J, leaving 17 bases between. Germline V gene data show CDR1 as MNHNS and CDR2 as SASEGT.

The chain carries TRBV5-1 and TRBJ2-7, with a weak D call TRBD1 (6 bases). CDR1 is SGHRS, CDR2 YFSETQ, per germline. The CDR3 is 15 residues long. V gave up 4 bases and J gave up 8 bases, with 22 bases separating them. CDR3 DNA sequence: TGCGCCAGCAGCAGTGGACAGAACACCTACGTTCAGCAGTACTTC. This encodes CASSSGQNTYVQQYF.

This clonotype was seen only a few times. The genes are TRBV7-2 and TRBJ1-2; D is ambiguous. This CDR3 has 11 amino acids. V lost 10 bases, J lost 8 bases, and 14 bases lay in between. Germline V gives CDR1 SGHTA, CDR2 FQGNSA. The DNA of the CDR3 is TGTGCCACCGACTATAATTTCGGCTACACCTTC. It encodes CATDYNFGYTF.